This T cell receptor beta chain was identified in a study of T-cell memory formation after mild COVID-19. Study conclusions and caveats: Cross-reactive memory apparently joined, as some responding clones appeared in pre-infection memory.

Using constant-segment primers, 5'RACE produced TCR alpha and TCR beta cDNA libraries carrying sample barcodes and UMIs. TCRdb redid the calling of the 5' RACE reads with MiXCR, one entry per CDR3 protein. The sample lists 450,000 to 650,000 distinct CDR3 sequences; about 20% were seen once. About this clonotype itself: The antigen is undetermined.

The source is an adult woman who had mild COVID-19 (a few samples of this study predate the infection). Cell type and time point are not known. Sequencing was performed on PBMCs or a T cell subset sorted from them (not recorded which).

CDR3 sequence (DNA): TGTGCCAGCAGCACGAATGCGGGACAGGGGACGAGCGGCACTGAAGCTTTCTTT. Protein product: CASSTNAGQGTSGTEAFF. V is TRBV6-2 or TRBV6-3 and J is TRBJ1-1; 10 bases are a match to TRBD1. CDR3 size: 18 residues. V shed 6 bases, J shed 4 bases, and the junction held 17 bases outside the gene matches. Germline V gene sequence: CDR1 MNHEY, CDR2 SVGEGT.